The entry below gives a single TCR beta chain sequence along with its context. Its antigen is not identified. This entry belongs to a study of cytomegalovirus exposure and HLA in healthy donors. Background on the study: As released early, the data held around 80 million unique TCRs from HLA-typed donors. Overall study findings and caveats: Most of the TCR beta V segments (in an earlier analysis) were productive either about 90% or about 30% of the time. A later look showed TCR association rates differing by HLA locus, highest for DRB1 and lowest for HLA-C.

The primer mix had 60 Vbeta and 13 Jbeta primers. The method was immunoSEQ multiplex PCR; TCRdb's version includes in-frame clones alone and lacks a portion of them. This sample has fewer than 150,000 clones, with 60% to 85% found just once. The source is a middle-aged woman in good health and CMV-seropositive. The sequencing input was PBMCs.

The CDR3 protein is CASSQESRVNTEAFF. CDR3 nucleotide sequence: TGCGCCAGCAGCCAAGAAAGCAGGGTAAACACTGAAGCTTTCTTT. The genes are TRBV4-3 and TRBJ1-1; D is possibly TRBD1 (5 bases). Trimming stripped 0 bases from V and 2 bases from J, with 10 bases between. The germline V gene has CDR1 LGHNA and CDR2 YSLEER. This CDR3 has 15 amino acids.